These 12 T cell receptor beta chains were sequenced from one sample in a study of PD-L1 blockade in urothelial cancer. The data were produced by immunoSEQ multiplex PCR, yet TCRdb's version contains in-frame clones alone and is incomplete. The data show 50,000 or so clones, roughly 86% seen once. Time point meaning: pretreatment peripheral blood. The specimen comprised PBMCs, sampled around atezolizumab (anti-PD-L1) treatment. Receptors were obtained from a man aged 60-69 years with urothelial cancer.

The CDR3 is CASSTGTGDGETQYF. As DNA, the CDR3 is TGTGCCAGTAGTACTGGGACAGGTGATGGAGAGACCCAGTACTTC. The chain combines TRBV19 with TRBJ2-5; 8 bases match TRBD1. This CDR3 is 15 amino acids long. With V trimmed by 4 bases and J by 4 bases, 8 bases remained unmatched. Germline CDR1 and CDR2: LNHDA and SQIVND (reference sequence).

The chain employs TRBV14 and TRBJ2-3; 7 nucleotides align to TRBD2. V shed 5 bases and J 0 bases; nucleotides not matched to a gene: 5. CDR1 and CDR2 from the germline V gene are SGHDN and FVKESK. CDR3 length: 15 residues. The CDR3 DNA sequence: TGTGCCAGCAGCTTACAACTAGCGAGCACAGATACGCAGTATTTT. This codes for CASSLQLASTDTQYF. The full variable domain, with the rest looked up from reference TRBV14 and TRBJ2-3, is EAGVTQFPSHSVIEKGQTVTLRCDPISGHDNLYWYRRVMGKEIKFLLHFVKESKQDESGMPNNRFLAERTGGTYSTLKVQPAELEDSGVYFCASSLQLASTDTQYFGPGTRLTVL.

The V and J genes are TRBV4-3 and TRBJ2-2, with 11 bases aligning to TRBD1. The V gene end was trimmed by 4 bases and the J gene end by 6 bases; junction bases not matched to a gene: 7. The germline V gene encodes CDR1 LGHNA and CDR2 YSLEER. The CDR3 has 16 residues. CDR3 amino acids: CASSLGRDRGAGELFF. Written as DNA, the CDR3 is TGCGCCAGCAGCCTCGGCCGGGACAGGGGGGCCGGGGAGCTGTTTTTT.

The chain is built from TRBV19 and TRBJ2-4, with 15 bases matching TRBD2. Unmatched junction bases numbered 5, after V lost 3 bases and J lost 8 bases. The CDR3 loop spans 16 amino acids. CDR1 and CDR2 (germline): LNHDA, SQIVND (reference sequence). The CDR3 bases are TGTGCCAGTAGTATCGGGACTAGCGGGGGGCTGGACATTCAGTACTTC. As protein: CASSIGTSGGLDIQYF. Using reference TRBV19 and TRBJ2-4 for the parts outside the CDR3, the full variable domain is DGGITQSPKYLFRKEGQNVTLSCEQNLNHDAMYWYRQDPGQGLRLIYYSQIVNDFQKGDIAEGYSVSREKKESFPLTVTSAQKNPTAFYLCASSIGTSGGLDIQYFGAGTRLSVL.

The chain couples TRBV5-1 to TRBJ2-1, with 9 bases matching TRBD2. This CDR3 has 15 amino acids. The germline CDR1 and CDR2 sequences are SGHRS and YFSETQ. After removal of 4 bases from V and 5 bases from J, the junction contained 7 bases not matched to a gene. The CDR3 DNA follows: TGCGCCAGCAGCACCCTAGCGGGGTTTGACAATGAGCAGTTCTTC. Its translation: CASSTLAGFDNEQFF.

This chain connects TRBV7-3 to TRBJ1-2; 8 bases align to TRBD1. This CDR3 has 14 amino acids. After removal of 5 bases from V and 5 bases from J, the junction contained 7 bases not matched to a gene. Germline V gene data show CDR1 as SGHTA and CDR2 as FQGTGA. The CDR3, as DNA: TGTGCCAGCAGCCCACAGGGGGGGGATTATGGCTACACCTTC. Protein product: CASSPQGGDYGYTF.

The chain joins TRBV30 to TRBJ1-2; 7 nucleotides agree with TRBD1. CDR1 is GTSNPN and CDR2 is SVGIG in the germline V gene (reference sequence). The CDR3 is 14 residues long. Unmatched junction bases numbered 12, after V lost 3 bases and J lost 8 bases. CDR3 nucleotides: TGTGCCTGGAGGGTTCGACAGGGCAGCGGGGGCTACACCTTC. Encoded protein: CAWRVRQGSGGYTF.

CDR3 coding DNA: TGTGCCTGGAGTGTAGGGAGCTCCTATAATTCACCCCTCCACTTT. Residues: CAWSVGSSYNSPLHF. V gene TRBV30 combines with J gene TRBJ1-6; no clear D gene. The germline V gene encodes CDR1 GTSNPN and CDR2 SVGIG (reference sequence). Trimming removed 0 bases from V and 0 bases from J, with 6 bases in between. The CDR3 is 15 residues long.

CDR3 nucleotide sequence: TGTGCCAGCAGCTTGGAGGCCCAGGGTGGCTGGGAGACCCAGTACTTC. As protein: CASSLEAQGGWETQYF. The chain couples TRBV5-4 to TRBJ2-5, with TRBD1 as a possible D gene (5 bases). V lost 0 bases to trimming and J lost 5 bases, with 17 bases between them. Germline V lookup: CDR1 SGHNT, CDR2 YYREEE (reference sequence). CDR3 size: 16 residues.

Only one count was recorded for this clone. The chain employs TRBV5-1 and TRBJ1-4; 7 bases are a match to TRBD1. J was trimmed by 4 bases and V by 2 bases; bases with no gene match: 5. The CDR3 is made up of 15 amino acids. Germline values: CDR1 SGHRS, CDR2 YFSETQ. DNA of the CDR3: TGCGCCAGCAGCTTTCGTGGGGACAGTAATGAAAAACTGTTTTTT. Residues: CASSFRGDSNEKLFF.

The chain uses TRBV7-6 and TRBJ1-1, with TRBD1 matching 11 bases. Trimming removed 5 bases from V and 5 bases from J; junction bases left unmatched: 10. The CDR3 length is 16 residues. Germline lookup yields CDR1 SGHVS and CDR2 FNYEAQ. In DNA form, the CDR3 reads TGTGCCAGCAGCCTGGGACAGGGGGAATTAGGTACTGAAGCTTTCTTT. Translating gives CASSLGQGELGTEAFF.

The J gene is TRBJ1-6, the V gene TRBV4-3, with unresolved D. V was shortened by 0 bases and J by 6 bases, with 9 bases between the two germline ends. Germline V gene sequence: CDR1 LGHNA, CDR2 YSLEER. The CDR3 is 15 amino acids. The CDR3 DNA reads TGCGCCAGCAGCCAAGATCTTGAGGCTAATTCACCCCTCCACTTT. This translates into CASSQDLEANSPLHF.